This T cell receptor (beta chain) was captured by sequencing in a study of PD-L1 blockade in urothelial cancer. Looking at the study overall: Males with bladder-origin urothelial cancer constituted about nine tenths of the roughly 29 patients. Patients had undergone 0 to 3 prior chemotherapy regimens. Blood was tested 3 weeks (second dose) and 6 weeks into treatment.

CDR1 is MNHNS, CDR2 SASEGT, per germline. Trimming pared 8 bases from V and 6 bases from J, leaving 19 bases between. The CDR3 spans 14 residues. Spiking each PCR with synthetic TCR analog templates was performed. Libraries were prepared by immunoSEQ multiplex PCR; TCRdb keeps only in-frame clonotypes and omits some of them. The data contain 85,000 to 90,000 clones, around nine tenths of them singletons. The sequenced sample was PBMCs, obtained around atezolizumab (anti-PD-L1) treatment. This rearrangement joins TRBV6-1 to TRBJ1-1, with D hard to call. The receptor was isolated from a man in his 60s with urothelial cancer. This CDR3 reads CASSRGSQGAEAFF. CDR3 sequence (DNA): TGTGCCAGCTCCCGCGGGAGCCAAGGCGCTGAAGCTTTCTTT.